This T cell receptor (beta chain) was captured in a study of blood T cell repertoires in COVID-19. About the study: COVID-19 samples from acute and convalescent phases originated in the United States, Italy and Spain. T cells, B-cell-depleted T cells, or PBMCs provided the cDNA or gDNA that served as material.

Study processing details: From reference gene primer amplification, estimates of nucleated cell counts were derived. Only in-frame clones appear in the TCRdb table, and some are missing; sequencing was by immunoSEQ multiplex PCR. The V and J calls and clone size were taken over from that table, and D and trimming were inferred from the DNA. The sample yields fewer than 150,000 clones, around 80% seen once. The CDR3 has 12 amino acids. Trimming stripped 2 bases from V and 9 bases from J, with 8 bases between. Germline V gene data show CDR1 as SEHNR and CDR2 as FQNEAQ (reference sequence). The specimen sequenced was peripheral blood. The chain carries TRBV7-9 and TRBJ2-1; D gene ambiguous. This receptor was obtained from a woman aged 80 or older in a cohort sampled during active or convalescent COVID-19. In DNA form, the CDR3 reads TGTGCCAGCAGCTTATCTGTCGGTGAGCAGTTCTTC. This codes for CASSLSVGEQFF.